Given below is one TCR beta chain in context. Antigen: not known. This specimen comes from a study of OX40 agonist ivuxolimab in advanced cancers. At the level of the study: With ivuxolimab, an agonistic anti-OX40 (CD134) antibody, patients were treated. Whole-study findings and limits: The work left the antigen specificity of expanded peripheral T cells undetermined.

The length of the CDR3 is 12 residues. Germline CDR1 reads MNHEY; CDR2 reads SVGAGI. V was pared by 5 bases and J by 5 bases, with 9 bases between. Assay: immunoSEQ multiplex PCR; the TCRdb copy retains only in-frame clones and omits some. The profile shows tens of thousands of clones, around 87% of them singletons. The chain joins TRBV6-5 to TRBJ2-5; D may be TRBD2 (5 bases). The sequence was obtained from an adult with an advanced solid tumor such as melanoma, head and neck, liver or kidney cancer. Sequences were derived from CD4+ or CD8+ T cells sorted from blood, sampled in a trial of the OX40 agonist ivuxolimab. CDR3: CASSARRETQYF. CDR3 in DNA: TGTGCCAGCAGTGCCCGGAGGGAGACCCAGTACTTC.